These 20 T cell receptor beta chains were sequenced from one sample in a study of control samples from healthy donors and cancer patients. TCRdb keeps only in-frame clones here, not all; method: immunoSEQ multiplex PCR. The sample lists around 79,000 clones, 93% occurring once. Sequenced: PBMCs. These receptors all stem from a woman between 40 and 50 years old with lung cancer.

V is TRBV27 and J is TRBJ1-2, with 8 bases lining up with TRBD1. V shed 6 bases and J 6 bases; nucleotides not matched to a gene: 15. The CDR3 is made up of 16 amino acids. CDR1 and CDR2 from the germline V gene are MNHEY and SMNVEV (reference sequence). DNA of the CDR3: TGTGCCAGCAGCTACTCCAAACCGACAGGGGAAGATGGCTACACCTTC. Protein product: CASSYSKPTGEDGYTF.

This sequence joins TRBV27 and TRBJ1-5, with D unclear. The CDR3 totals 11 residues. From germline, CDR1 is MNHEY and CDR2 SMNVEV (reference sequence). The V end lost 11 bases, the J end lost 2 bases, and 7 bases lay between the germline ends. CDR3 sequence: CAWEGNQPQHF. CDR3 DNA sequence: TGTGCCTGGGAGGGCAATCAGCCCCAGCATTTT.

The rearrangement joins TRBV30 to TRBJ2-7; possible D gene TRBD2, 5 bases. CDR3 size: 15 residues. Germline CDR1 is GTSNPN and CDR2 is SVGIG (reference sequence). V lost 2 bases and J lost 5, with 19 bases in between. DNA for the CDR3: TGTGCCTGGAGTAGGATCGCCTCGGGGTTCGACGAGCAGTACTTC. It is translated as CAWSRIASGFDEQYF.

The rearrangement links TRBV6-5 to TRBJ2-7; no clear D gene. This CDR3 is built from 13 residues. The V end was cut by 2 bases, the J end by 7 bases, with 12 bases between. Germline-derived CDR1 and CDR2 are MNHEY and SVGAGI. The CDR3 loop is CASSYRSGLEQYF. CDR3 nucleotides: TGTGCCAGCAGTTACCGGTCCGGCTTGGAGCAGTACTTC.

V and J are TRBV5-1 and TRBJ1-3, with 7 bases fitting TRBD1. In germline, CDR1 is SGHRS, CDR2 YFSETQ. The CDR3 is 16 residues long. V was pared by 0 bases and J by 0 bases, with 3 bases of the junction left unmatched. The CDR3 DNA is TGCGCCAGCAGCTTGGGGACAGGAGACTCTGGAAACACCATATATTTT. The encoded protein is CASSLGTGDSGNTIYF.

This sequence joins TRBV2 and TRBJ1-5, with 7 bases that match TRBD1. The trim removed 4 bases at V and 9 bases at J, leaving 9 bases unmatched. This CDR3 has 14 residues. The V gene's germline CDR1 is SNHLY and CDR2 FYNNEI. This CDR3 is CASSVDRDERPQHF. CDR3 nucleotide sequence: TGTGCCAGCAGTGTTGACAGGGACGAACGGCCCCAGCATTTT.

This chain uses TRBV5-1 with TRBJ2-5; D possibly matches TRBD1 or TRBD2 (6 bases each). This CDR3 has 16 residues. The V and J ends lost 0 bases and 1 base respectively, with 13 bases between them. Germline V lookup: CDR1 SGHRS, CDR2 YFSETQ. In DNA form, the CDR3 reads TGCGCCAGCAGCTTGGTTGCCGGGGGCATCCAAGAGACCCAGTACTTC. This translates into CASSLVAGGIQETQYF.

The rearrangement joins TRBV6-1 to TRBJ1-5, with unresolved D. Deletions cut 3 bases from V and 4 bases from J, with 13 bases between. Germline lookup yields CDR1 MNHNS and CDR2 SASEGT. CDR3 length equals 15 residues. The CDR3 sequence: CASSEISGGNQPQHF. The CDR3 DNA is TGTGCCAGCAGTGAGATTTCAGGAGGTAATCAGCCCCAGCATTTT.

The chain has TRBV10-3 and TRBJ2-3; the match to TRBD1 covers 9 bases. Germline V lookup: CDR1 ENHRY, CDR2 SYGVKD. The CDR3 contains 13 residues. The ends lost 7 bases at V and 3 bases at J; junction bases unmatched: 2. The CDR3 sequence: CAINGQGTDTQYF. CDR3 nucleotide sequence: TGTGCCATCAATGGACAGGGGACAGATACGCAGTATTTT.

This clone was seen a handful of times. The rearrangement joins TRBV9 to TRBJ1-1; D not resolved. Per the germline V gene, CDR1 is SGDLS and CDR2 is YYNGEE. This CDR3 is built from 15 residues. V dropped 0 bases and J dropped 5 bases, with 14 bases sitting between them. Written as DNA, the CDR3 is TGTGCCAGCAGCGTAGGTACAACCCGGGGAACTGAAGCTTTCTTT. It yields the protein CASSVGTTRGTEAFF.

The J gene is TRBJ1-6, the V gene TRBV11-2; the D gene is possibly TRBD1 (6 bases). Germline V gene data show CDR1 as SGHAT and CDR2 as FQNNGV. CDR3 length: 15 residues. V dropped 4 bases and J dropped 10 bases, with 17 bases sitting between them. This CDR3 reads CASSSIQGNRSPLHF. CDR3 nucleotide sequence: TGTGCCAGCAGCTCCATACAGGGTAATCGGTCACCCCTCCACTTT.

CDR3 bases: TGTGCCAGCGGGCGTGGGGGGTACCAAGAGACCCAGTACTTC. Translation gives CASGRGGYQETQYF. V and J are TRBV3-1 (or the pseudogene TRBV3-2) and TRBJ2-5; weak D call: TRBD2 (6 bases). CDR3 length equals 14 residues. V was clipped by 8 bases and J by 0 bases, with 13 bases between them. Per the germline V gene, CDR1 is LGHDT and CDR2 is YNNKEL (reference sequence).

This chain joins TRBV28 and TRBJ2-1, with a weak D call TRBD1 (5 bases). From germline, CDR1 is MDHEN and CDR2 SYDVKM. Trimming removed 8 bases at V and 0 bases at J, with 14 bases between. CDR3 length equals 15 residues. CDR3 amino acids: CASVKPGISYNEQFF. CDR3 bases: TGTGCCAGCGTCAAACCAGGGATCTCCTACAATGAGCAGTTCTTC.

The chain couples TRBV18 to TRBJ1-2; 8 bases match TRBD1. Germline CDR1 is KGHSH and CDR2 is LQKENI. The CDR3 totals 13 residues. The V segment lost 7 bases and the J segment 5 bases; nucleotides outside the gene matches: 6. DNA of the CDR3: TGTGCCAGCTTCCGAGACAGGGGATATGGCTACACCTTC. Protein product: CASFRDRGYGYTF. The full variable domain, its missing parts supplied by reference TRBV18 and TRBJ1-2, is NAGVMQNPRHLVRRRGQEARLRCSPMKGHSHVYWYRQLPEEGLKFMVYLQKENIIDESGMPKERFSAEFPKEGPSILRIQQVVRGDSAAYFCASFRDRGYGYTFGSGTRLTVV.

CDR3: CASHRDSQFSSPLHF. CDR3 sequence (DNA): TGTGCCAGCCACCGGGACTCACAGTTTAGCTCACCCCTCCACTTT. This chain connects TRBV6-5 to TRBJ1-6, with D possibly being TRBD1 (5 bases). V gave up 8 bases and J gave up 10 bases, with 21 bases separating them. Germline CDR1 and CDR2: MNHEY and SVGAGI. The CDR3 contains 15 residues.

The CDR3 DNA follows: TGTGCCAGCAGCCAAGCGAACGCTGGCTACACCTTC. Translated: CASSQANAGYTF. The gene calls are TRBV3-1 (or the pseudogene TRBV3-2) and TRBJ1-2; D remains ambiguous. Germline V gene sequence: CDR1 LGHDT, CDR2 YNNKEL (reference sequence). The CDR3 length is 12 residues. Between the trimmed V and J ends, which lost 1 base and 7 bases, there was a span of 7 bases.

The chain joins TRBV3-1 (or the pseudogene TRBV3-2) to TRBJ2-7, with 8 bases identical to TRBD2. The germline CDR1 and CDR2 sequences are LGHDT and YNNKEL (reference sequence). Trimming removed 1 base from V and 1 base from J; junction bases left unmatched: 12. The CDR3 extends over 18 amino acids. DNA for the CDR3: TGTGCCAGCAGCCAAGGGCCCCCCCAGCGGGGGTTGTCCTACGAGCAGTACTTC. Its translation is CASSQGPPQRGLSYEQYF.

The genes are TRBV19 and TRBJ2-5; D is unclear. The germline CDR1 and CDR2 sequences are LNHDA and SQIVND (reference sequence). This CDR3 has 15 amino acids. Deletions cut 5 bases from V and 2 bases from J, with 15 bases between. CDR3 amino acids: CASSSPLSSQETQYF. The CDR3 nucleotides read TGTGCCAGTAGTTCCCCCCTTTCCTCGCAAGAGACCCAGTACTTC. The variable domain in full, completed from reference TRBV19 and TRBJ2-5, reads DGGITQSPKYLFRKEGQNVTLSCEQNLNHDAMYWYRQDPGQGLRLIYYSQIVNDFQKGDIAEGYSVSREKKESFPLTVTSAQKNPTAFYLCASSSPLSSQETQYFGPGTRLLVL.

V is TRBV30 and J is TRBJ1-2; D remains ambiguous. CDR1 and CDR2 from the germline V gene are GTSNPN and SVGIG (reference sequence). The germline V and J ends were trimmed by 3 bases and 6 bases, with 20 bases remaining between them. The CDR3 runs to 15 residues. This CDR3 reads CAWSPGFGREDGYTF. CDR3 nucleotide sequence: TGTGCCTGGAGCCCGGGTTTTGGAAGGGAGGATGGCTACACCTTC.

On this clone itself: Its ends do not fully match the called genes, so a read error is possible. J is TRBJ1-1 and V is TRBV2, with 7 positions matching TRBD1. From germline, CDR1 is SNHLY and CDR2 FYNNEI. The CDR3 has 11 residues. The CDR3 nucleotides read TGTGCCAGCAGTATAGGGGGCAGCGTGATCTTT. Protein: CASSIGGSVIF.